This T cell receptor beta chain was sequenced in a study of cytomegalovirus exposure and HLA in healthy donors. CDR1 is SGHTA, CDR2 FQGNSA, per germline. This CDR3 is 18 amino acids long. Trimming removed 2 bases from V and 5 bases from J, with 22 bases in between. Sequencing was performed with immunoSEQ multiplex PCR; in TCRdb, only in-frame clones are kept and a portion is missing. This sample yields roughly 100,000 clones, of which about 85% are seen a single time; 20% to 25% belongs to the top ten. The sample taken for sequencing was PBMCs. The J gene is TRBJ2-1, the V gene TRBV7-2, with a weak D call TRBD1 (6 bases). This clonotype was obtained from a young man in good health and CMV-seropositive. The CDR3 bases are TGTGCCAGCAGCTTAACCCACGGTATCAGGGGATGGGACAATGAGCAGTTCTTC. Protein: CASSLTHGIRGWDNEQFF.